The clone carrying this TCR beta chain was seen repeatedly, ten times or more. Its antigen is not identified. These data originate in a study of T cell repertoires in cytomegalovirus infection. At the level of the study: Public TCR beta signature analysis indicated the presence of both CMV infection and matching HLA type.

There are 15 residues in the CDR3. Trimming took 1 base from V and 4 from J, leaving 11 bases between them. Germline V CDR1 and CDR2: SGHTA, FQGNSA. Notes on the study in general: HLA-C-restricted TCR beta clonotypes specific for CMV led the ex vivo response.

MiXCR was run by TCRdb on the reads, yielding one entry per CDR3 protein. The sample lists around 74,000 distinct CDR3 sequences; approximately 3.7% were seen once. This TCR was recovered from a human donor in good health (CMV status not recorded). Some clones in this sample may be carry-over from other donors' samples. Sequences were obtained from PBMCs. The chain couples TRBV7-2 to TRBJ1-3, with D uncertain. CDR3 in DNA: TGTGCCAGCAGCTTAGGGTCCAGGATGGGAAACACCATATATTTT. Its protein product is CASSLGSRMGNTIYF.